This section outlines one T cell receptor (beta chain) sequence together with its context. The sample is drawn from a study of blood T cell repertoires in COVID-19. Study overall: Samples representing acute and convalescent COVID-19 were sourced from the United States, Italy and Spain. T cells, B-cell-depleted T cells, or PBMCs supplied cDNA or gDNA.

As processed by the authors: The authors estimated nucleated cell counts from reference gene primer amplification. Sequencing used immunoSEQ multiplex PCR; TCRdb keeps in-frame clones, though not all of them. The DNA gave D and trimming, while V, J and clone size come from that table. The sample gives 150,000 to 200,000 clones, 89% of which show up once; around 7% is in the top ten. Germline V CDR1 and CDR2: SGHRS, YFSETQ. The CDR3 is 13 residues long. Trimming stripped 4 bases from V and 6 bases from J, with 13 bases between. This chain links TRBV5-1 with TRBJ1-2; perhaps TRBD1 as D (6 bases). The clonotype originates from a man aged 40-55 years with acute or convalescent COVID-19. Specimen: peripheral blood. This CDR3 is CASSPEGVDGYTF. The DNA for the CDR3 is TGCGCCAGCAGCCCCGAGGGGGTTGATGGCTACACCTTC.